The rows below give T cell receptor beta chains drawn from one sample of a study of blood T cell repertoires in COVID-19. Sequencing was performed with immunoSEQ multiplex PCR; in TCRdb, only in-frame clones are kept and a portion is missing. The top ten hold just over 8% of the sample, which has some 490,000 clones, approximately 91% seen once. The specimen sequenced was PBMCs or T cells enriched from blood (not recorded which). Receptor source: an older woman who had recovered from COVID-19. Each CDR3 is given with its conserved first and last residue. Each record gives: J gene, V gene, CDR3 protein.

TRBJ1-6 | TRBV4-1 | CASSQGPGPSSYNSPLHF
TRBJ2-2 | TRBV2 | CASSEWRTGELFF
TRBJ2-1 | TRBV12-3/TRBV12-4 | CASSFRGGPFF
TRBJ1-5 | TRBV6-1 | CASSELLRDNQPQHF
TRBJ2-3 | TRBV2 | CASSLFTGGLSTDTQYF
TRBJ2-1 | TRBV11-2 | CASSLGRGAATEQFF
TRBJ1-2 | TRBV28 | CASSLKGAYGYTF
TRBJ1-2 | TRBV5-1 | CASSSSTGIYGYTF
TRBJ1-1 | TRBV30 | CAWSRNRNRQGMNTEAFF
TRBJ1-2 | TRBV10-2 | CATGARVDYGYTF
TRBJ2-1 | TRBV11-2 | CASSLLVRGASYNEQFF
TRBJ1-1 | TRBV10-2 | CASSESLRGEEAFF